Presented here are 6 T cell receptor beta chains from one specimen sequenced in a study of cytomegalovirus exposure and HLA in healthy donors (dated by TCRdb to about 2017). Library generation was performed with the immunoSEQ multiplex PCR assay. Imported from immuneACCESS, the table was reduced by TCRdb to in-frame sequences with V and J called. These copies leave out some clones; in studies compared against another copy, an unresolved V gene accounts for under half, and the cause of the remainder is not known. This sample comprises 100,000 to 150,000 clones, roughly 95% of them detected only once. 1.7% of the sample belongs to the ten largest clones. The specimen was PBMCs. The receptors derive from a man between 18 and 29 years old in good health and CMV-seronegative.

The chain has TRBV27 and TRBJ1-1; 8 bases fit TRBD1. With V trimmed by 1 base and J by 0 bases, 19 bases remained unmatched. The CDR3 covers 21 residues. CDR1 is MNHEY, CDR2 SMNVEV, per germline (reference sequence). The chain's CDR3 is CASSLWGTGGPGTSLNTEAFF. The CDR3 DNA follows: TGTGCCAGCAGTTTATGGGGTACAGGGGGGCCGGGCACCTCCCTGAACACTGAAGCTTTCTTT.

The chain has TRBV7-3 and TRBJ1-2; 11 bases line up with TRBD1. The CDR3 is 21 residues long. The germline gives CDR1 SGHTA, CDR2 FQGTGA. Unmatched junction bases numbered 23, after V lost 5 bases and J lost 3 bases. The CDR3 nucleotides read TGTGCCAGCAGCCCACACCCCCTCGGACAGGGGGCCTGGGGTTTGGACTATGGCTACACCTTC. It is translated as CASSPHPLGQGAWGLDYGYTF.

V and J are TRBV6-5 and TRBJ2-7, with unresolved D. The germline gives CDR1 MNHEY, CDR2 SVGAGI. Trimming pared 8 bases from V and 0 bases from J, leaving 14 bases between. The CDR3 runs 14 residues. The CDR3 nucleotides read TGTGCCAGCCGCCTGAGTTTGAGCTCCTACGAGCAGTACTTC. Its translation is CASRLSLSSYEQYF.

This chain links TRBV19 with TRBJ1-5; D unresolved. Germline CDR1 LNHDA, CDR2 SQIVND (reference sequence). The V gene lost 3 bases and the J gene lost 5 bases, with 8 bases spanning the gap. The CDR3 is 13 residues long. In DNA form, the CDR3 reads TGTGCCAGTAGTATTACTACCGATCAGCCCCAGCATTTT. This gives the protein CASSITTDQPQHF. The full variable domain, with the rest looked up from reference TRBV19 and TRBJ1-5, is DGGITQSPKYLFRKEGQNVTLSCEQNLNHDAMYWYRQDPGQGLRLIYYSQIVNDFQKGDIAEGYSVSREKKESFPLTVTSAQKNPTAFYLCASSITTDQPQHFGDGTRLSIL.

This chain links TRBV4-1 with TRBJ2-1, with 7 positions matching TRBD2. CDR1 and CDR2 from the germline V gene are MGHRA and YSYEKL. J lost 4 bases, V lost 1 base, and 7 bases had no gene match. The CDR3 covers 16 residues. This chain's CDR3 is CASSQGMGGSYNEQFF. CDR3 bases: TGCGCCAGCAGCCAAGGGATGGGCGGGAGTTACAATGAGCAGTTCTTC.

The rearrangement uses TRBV2 and TRBJ2-2, with 8 bases fitting TRBD2. The CDR3 has 15 amino acids. The V gene end was trimmed by 5 bases and the J gene end by 2 bases; junction bases not matched to a gene: 4. Germline V CDR1 and CDR2: SNHLY, FYNNEI. As DNA, the CDR3 is TGTGCCAGCAGTCCCAGCGGGGGAAACACCGGGGAGCTGTTTTTT. This translates into CASSPSGGNTGELFF. Looking up the rest from reference TRBV2 and TRBJ2-2 gives the full variable domain: EPEVTQTPSHQVTQMGQEVILRCVPISNHLYFYWYRQILGQKVEFLVSFYNNEISEKSEIFDDQFSVERPDGSNFTLKIRSTKLEDSAMYFCASSPSGGNTGELFFGEGSRLTVL.